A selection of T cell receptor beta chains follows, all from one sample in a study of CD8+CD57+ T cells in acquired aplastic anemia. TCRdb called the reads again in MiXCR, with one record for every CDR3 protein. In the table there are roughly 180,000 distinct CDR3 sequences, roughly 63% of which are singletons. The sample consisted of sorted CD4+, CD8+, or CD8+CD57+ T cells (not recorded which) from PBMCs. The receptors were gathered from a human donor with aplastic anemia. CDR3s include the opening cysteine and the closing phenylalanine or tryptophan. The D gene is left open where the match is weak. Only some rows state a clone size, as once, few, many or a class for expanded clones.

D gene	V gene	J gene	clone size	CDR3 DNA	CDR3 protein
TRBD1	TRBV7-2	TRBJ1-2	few	TGTGCCAGCAGCACCGGACAGGGGGACTATGGCTACACCTTC	CASSTGQGDYGYTF
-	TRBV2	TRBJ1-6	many	TGTGCCAGCAGTGAATTTCTCCCGATCTATAATTCACCCCTCCACTTT	CASSEFLPIYNSPLHF
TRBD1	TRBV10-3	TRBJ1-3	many	TGTGCCATCAGTGATTCGGACAGGAACTCTGGAAACACCATATATTTT	CAISDSDRNSGNTIYF
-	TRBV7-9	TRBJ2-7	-	TGTGCCAGTACTTCCGTCTACTACGAGCAGTACTTC	CASTSVYYEQYF
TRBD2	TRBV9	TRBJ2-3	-	TGTGCCAGCAGCGTATCGTCTAGCGGGCGAATGGATACGCAGTATTTT	CASSVSSSGRMDTQYF
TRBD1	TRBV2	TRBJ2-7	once	TGTGCCAGCAGTCGGACAGGCCCAGGGCCCTACGAGCAGTACTTC	CASSRTGPGPYEQYF
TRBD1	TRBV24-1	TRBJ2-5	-	TGTGCCACCAGTGAACGACAGGGAGTGAGGGAGACCCAGTACTTC	CATSERQGVRETQYF
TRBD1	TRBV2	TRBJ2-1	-	TGTGCCAGCAGTTTATCGGGACAGGGAATAGTGATCAATGAGCAGTTCTTC	CASSLSGQGIVINEQFF
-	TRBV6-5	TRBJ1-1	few	TGTGCCAGCAGTTACGGGCGGACAGAGGAAGCTTTCTTT	CASSYGRTEEAFF
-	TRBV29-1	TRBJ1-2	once	TGCAGCGTTAAAAGGTGGATAGGGGTAAACTATGGCTACACCTTC	CSVKRWIGVNYGYTF
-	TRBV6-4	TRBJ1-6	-	TGTGCCAGCAGTGACTCGACAGATAATTCACCCCTCCACTTT	CASSDSTDNSPLHF
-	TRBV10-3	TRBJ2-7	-	TGTGCCATCAGTGAGGCTATTTACGAGCAGTACTTC	CAISEAIYEQYF
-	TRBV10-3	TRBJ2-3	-	TGTGCCATCAGTGAACGGGGGGATACGCAGTATTTT	CAISERGDTQYF
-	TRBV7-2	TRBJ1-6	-	TGTGCCAGCAGCTTAGACGGTGGGGTGAATTCACCCCTCCACTTT	CASSLDGGVNSPLHF
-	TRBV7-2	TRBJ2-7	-	TGTGCCAGCAGCTTAGCGGGGGGAGGGGGTTCCTCCTACGAGCAGTACTTC	CASSLAGGGGSSYEQYF
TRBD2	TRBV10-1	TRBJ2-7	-	TGCGCCAGGGAACTAGCGGGGGTATTCTACGAGCAGTACTTC	CARELAGVFYEQYF
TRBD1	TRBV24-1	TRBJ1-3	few	TGTGCCACCAGTGAGCCACAGGGGGCGCCTGGAAACACCATATATTTT	CATSEPQGAPGNTIYF
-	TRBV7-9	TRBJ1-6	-	TGTGCCAGCAGCCAACCGGACGATAATTCACCCCTCCACTTT	CASSQPDDNSPLHF
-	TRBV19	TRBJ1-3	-	TGTGCCAGTAGTATAGTGTACGGGGGCACCATATATTTT	CASSIVYGGTIYF
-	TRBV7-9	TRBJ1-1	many	TGTGCCAGCAGCTTACTACCCGGGGAGAACACTGAAGCTTTCTTT	CASSLLPGENTEAFF
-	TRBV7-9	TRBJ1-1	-	TGTGCCAGCAGCAGCGGGCCAGGGATCACTGAAGCTTTCTTT	CASSSGPGITEAFF
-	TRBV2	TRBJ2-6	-	TGTGCCAGCAGTGCAGGCGGTGGGGCCAACGTCCTGACTTTC	CASSAGGGANVLTF
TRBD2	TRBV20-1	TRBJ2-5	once	TGCAGTGCCCATCCTAGCGGCCAAGAGACCCAGTACTTC	CSAHPSGQETQYF
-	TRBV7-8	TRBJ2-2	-	TGTGCCAGCAGTTTCCTTACGAGCACCGGGGAGCTGTTTTTT	CASSFLTSTGELFF
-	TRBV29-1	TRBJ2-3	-	TGCAGCGTTGGAAGCGCCAGCAGCTCGGGGAATGGCACAGATACGCAGTATTTT	CSVGSASSSGNGTDTQYF
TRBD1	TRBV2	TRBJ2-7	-	TGTGCCAGCAGTGGGGACAGGCAGTACGAGCAGTACTTC	CASSGDRQYEQYF
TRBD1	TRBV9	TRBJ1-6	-	TGTGCCAGCAGCGTGACAGGGTTCCGTAATTCACCCCTCCACTTT	CASSVTGFRNSPLHF
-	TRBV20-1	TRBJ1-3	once	TGCAGTGCTAGATGGCGAGAAGCTGGAAACACCATATATTTT	CSARWREAGNTIYF
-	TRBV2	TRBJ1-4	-	TGTGCCAGCAGTAACAGCAACTTAAATGAAAAACTGTTTTTT	CASSNSNLNEKLFF
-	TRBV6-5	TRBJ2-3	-	TGTGCCAGCAGTAGGGACCGGCCAGATACGCAGTATTTT	CASSRDRPDTQYF
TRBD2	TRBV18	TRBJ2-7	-	TGTGCCAGCTCACCACCGGGGAGGGGCAGGTGGTACGAGCAGTACTTC	CASSPPGRGRWYEQYF
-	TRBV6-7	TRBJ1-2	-	TGTGCCAGCAGTTCTGGGGGCTATGGCCACACCTTC	CASSSGGYGHTF
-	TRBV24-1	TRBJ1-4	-	TGTGCCACCAGTGATCGTAGTACAGGTGAAAAACTGTTTTTT	CATSDRSTGEKLFF
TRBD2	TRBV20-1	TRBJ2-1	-	TGCAGTGCTAGACTAGGCCTAGCGGGGGTGCATGAGCAGTTCTTC	CSARLGLAGVHEQFF
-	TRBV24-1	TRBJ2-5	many	TGTGCCACCAGTGATTTACGCTGGGAGACCCAGTACTTC	CATSDLRWETQYF
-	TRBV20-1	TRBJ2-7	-	TGCAGTGCAACGGAGACAGACTCCTACGAGCAGTACTTC	CSATETDSYEQYF
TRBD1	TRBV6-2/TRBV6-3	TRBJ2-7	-	TGTGCCAGCAGTAACCGGGACAGCTCCTACGAGCAGTACTTC	CASSNRDSSYEQYF
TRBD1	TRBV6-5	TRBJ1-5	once	TGTGCCAGCATGATGACAGGGCCGAATCAGCCCCAGCATTTT	CASMMTGPNQPQHF
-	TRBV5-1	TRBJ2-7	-	TGCGCCAGCAGCTTGTCAAACATCGGGATCAACTTTGGGGAGCAGTACTTC	CASSLSNIGINFGEQYF